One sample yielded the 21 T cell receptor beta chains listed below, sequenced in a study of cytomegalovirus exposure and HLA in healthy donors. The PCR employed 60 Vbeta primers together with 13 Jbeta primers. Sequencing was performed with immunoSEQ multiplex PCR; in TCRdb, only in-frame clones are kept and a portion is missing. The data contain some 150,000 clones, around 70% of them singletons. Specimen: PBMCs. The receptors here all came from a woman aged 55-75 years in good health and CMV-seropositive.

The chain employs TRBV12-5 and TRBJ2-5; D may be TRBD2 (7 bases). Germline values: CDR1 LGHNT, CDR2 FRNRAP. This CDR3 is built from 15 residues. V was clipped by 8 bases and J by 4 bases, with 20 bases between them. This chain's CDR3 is CASRGGLADRETQYF. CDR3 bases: TGTGCTAGTAGGGGGGGGCTAGCGGACAGAGAGACCCAGTACTTC. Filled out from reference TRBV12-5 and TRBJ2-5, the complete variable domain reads DARVTQTPRHKVTEMGQEVTMRCQPILGHNTVFWYRQTMMQGLELLAYFRNRAPLDDSGMPKDRFSAEMPDATLATLKIQPSEPRDSAVYFCASRGGLADRETQYFGPGTRLLVL.

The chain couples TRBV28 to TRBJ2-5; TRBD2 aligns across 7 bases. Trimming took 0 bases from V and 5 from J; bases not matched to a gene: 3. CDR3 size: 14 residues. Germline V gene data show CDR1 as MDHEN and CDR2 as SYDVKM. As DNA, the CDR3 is TGTGCCAGCAGTTTATGGGGGGGAGGGGAGACCCAGTACTTC. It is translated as CASSLWGGGETQYF.

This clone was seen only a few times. The CDR3 is CASSQTGTGDNQPQHF. The CDR3 region has the DNA TGCGCCAGCAGCCAAACCGGGACAGGAGACAATCAGCCCCAGCATTTT. This chain joins TRBV4-1 and TRBJ1-5; 8 nucleotides align to TRBD1. The CDR3 is 16 residues long. Germline values: CDR1 MGHRA, CDR2 YSYEKL. V shed 2 bases and J 3 bases; nucleotides not matched to a gene: 6.

DNA for the CDR3: TGTGCCAGCAGTCACCCCAGCTCCTACGAGCAGTACTTC. This gives the protein CASSHPSSYEQYF. The V and J genes are TRBV6-5 and TRBJ2-7, with D unclear. The V gene lost 5 bases and the J gene lost 0 bases, with 8 bases spanning the gap. This CDR3 region has 13 residues. The germline V gene has CDR1 MNHEY and CDR2 SVGAGI.

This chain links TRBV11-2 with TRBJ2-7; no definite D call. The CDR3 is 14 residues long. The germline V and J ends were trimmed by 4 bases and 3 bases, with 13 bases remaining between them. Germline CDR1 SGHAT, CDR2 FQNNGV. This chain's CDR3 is CASSYLLINYEQYF. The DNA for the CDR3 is TGTGCCAGCAGCTATTTACTGATAAACTACGAGCAGTACTTC.

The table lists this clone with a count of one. CDR3 sequence: CASSPPGRGPGTDTQYF. The CDR3, as DNA: TGTGCCAGCAGCCCGCCGGGGAGAGGGCCCGGCACAGATACGCAGTATTTT. V usage is TRBV5-4 and J usage is TRBJ2-3; tentatively, D is TRBD2 (5 bases). Per the germline V gene, CDR1 is SGHNT and CDR2 is YYREEE (reference sequence). The CDR3 is 17 amino acids. The V and J ends lost 4 bases and 1 base respectively, with 19 bases between them.

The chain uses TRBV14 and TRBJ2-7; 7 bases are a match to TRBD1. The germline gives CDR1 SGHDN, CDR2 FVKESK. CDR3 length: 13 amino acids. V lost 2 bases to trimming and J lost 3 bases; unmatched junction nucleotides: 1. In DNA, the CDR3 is TGTGCCAGCAGCCAATACAGGGGCTACGAGCAGTACTTC. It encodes CASSQYRGYEQYF.

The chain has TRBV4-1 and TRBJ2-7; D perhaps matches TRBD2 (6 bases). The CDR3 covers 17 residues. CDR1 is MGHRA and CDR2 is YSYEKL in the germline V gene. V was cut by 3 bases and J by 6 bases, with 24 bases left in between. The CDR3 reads CASSQDPEGGGIGEQYF. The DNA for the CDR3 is TGCGCCAGCAGCCAGGATCCTGAAGGCGGAGGGATTGGCGAGCAGTACTTC.

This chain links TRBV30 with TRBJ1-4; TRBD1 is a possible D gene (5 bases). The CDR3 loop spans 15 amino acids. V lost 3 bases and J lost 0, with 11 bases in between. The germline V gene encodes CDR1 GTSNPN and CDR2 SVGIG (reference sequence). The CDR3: CAWSPGQATNEKLFF. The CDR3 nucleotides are TGTGCCTGGAGCCCAGGACAAGCAACTAATGAAAAACTGTTTTTT.

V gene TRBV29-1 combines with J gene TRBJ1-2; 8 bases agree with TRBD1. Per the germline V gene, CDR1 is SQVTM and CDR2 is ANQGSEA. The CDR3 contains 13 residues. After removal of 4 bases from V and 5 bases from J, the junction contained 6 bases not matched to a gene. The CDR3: CSVAGGPLYGYTF. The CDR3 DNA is TGCAGCGTTGCAGGGGGCCCTTTGTATGGCTACACCTTC. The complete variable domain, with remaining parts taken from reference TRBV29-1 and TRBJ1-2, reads SAVISQKPSRDICQRGTSLTIQCQVDSQVTMMFWYRQQPGQSLTLIATANQGSEATYESGFVIDKFPISRPNLTFSTLTVSNMSPEDSSIYLCSVAGGPLYGYTFGSGTRLTVV.

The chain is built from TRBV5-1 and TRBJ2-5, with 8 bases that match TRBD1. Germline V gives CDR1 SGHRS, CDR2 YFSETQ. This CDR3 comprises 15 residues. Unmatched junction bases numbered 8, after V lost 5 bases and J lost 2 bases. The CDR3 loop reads CASRLRGQEQETQYF. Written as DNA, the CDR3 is TGCGCCAGCAGACTAAGGGGACAGGAACAAGAGACCCAGTACTTC. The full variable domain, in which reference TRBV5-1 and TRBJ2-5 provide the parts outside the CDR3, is KAGVTQTPRYLIKTRGQQVTLSCSPISGHRSVSWYQQTPGQGLQFLFEYFSETQRNKGNFPGRFSGRQFSNSRSEMNVSTLELGDSALYLCASRLRGQEQETQYFGPGTRLLVL.

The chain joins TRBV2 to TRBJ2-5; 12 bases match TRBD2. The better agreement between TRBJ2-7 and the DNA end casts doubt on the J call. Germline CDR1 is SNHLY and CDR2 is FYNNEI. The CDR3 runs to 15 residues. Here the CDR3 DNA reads TGTGCCAGCAGTCTAGCGGGAGGGCCCAATGGCGAGCAGTACTTC. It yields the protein CASSLAGGPNGEQYF.

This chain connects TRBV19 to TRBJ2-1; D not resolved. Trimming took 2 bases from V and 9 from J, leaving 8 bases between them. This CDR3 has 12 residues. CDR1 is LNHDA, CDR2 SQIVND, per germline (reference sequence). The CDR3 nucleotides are TGTGCCAGTAGTATAAGAGAGTCTGAGCAGTTCTTC. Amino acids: CASSIRESEQFF.

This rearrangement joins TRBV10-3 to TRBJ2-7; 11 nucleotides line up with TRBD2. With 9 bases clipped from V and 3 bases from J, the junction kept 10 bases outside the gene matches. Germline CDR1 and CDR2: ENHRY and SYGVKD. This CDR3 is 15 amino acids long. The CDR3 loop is CAIKTFSGRDYEQYF. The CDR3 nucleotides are TGTGCCATTAAAACCTTTAGCGGGAGGGACTACGAGCAGTACTTC.

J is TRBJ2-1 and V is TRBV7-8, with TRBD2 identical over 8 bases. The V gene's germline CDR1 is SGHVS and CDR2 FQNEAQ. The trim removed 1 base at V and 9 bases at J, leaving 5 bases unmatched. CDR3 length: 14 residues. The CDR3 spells CASSLESREGEQFF. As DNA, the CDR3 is TGTGCCAGCAGCTTAGAATCCCGGGAGGGTGAGCAGTTCTTC. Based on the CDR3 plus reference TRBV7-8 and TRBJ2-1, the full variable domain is GAGVSQSPRYKVAKRGQDVALRCDPISGHVSLFWYQQALGQGPEFLTYFQNEAQLDKSGLPSDRFFAERPEGSVSTLKIQRTQQEDSAVYLCASSLESREGEQFFGPGTRLTVL.

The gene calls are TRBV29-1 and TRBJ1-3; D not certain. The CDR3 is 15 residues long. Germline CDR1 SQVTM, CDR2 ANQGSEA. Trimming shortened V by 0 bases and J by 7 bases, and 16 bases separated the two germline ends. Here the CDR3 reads CSVEDRSALRNTIYF. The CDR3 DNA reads TGCAGCGTTGAAGATCGTTCAGCTCTGAGGAACACCATATATTTT. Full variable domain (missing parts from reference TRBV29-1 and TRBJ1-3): SAVISQKPSRDICQRGTSLTIQCQVDSQVTMMFWYRQQPGQSLTLIATANQGSEATYESGFVIDKFPISRPNLTFSTLTVSNMSPEDSSIYLCSVEDRSALRNTIYFGEGSWLTVV.

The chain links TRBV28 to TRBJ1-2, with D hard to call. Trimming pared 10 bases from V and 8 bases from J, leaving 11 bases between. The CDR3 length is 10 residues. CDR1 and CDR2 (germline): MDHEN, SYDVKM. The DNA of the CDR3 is TGTGCCACCCTTTCCTCCGGCTACACCTTC. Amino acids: CATLSSGYTF.

The CDR3 region has the DNA TGCGCCAGCAGATACAATTCGGGGGTTGCCGGGGCCAACGTCCTGACTTTC. It translates to CASRYNSGVAGANVLTF. V is TRBV5-1 and J is TRBJ2-6, with a possible D match to TRBD2 (6 bases). The CDR3 contains 17 residues. Trimming took 5 bases from V and 4 from J, leaving 19 bases between them. The germline V gene has CDR1 SGHRS and CDR2 YFSETQ.

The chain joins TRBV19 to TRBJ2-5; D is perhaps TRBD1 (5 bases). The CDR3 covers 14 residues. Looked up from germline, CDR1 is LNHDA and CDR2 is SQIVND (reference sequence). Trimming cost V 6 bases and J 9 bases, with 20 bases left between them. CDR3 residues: CASSPRPQEGAQYF. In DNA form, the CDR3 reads TGTGCCAGTAGCCCTAGGCCCCAGGAAGGGGCCCAGTACTTC. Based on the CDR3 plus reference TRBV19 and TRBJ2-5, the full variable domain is DGGITQSPKYLFRKEGQNVTLSCEQNLNHDAMYWYRQDPGQGLRLIYYSQIVNDFQKGDIAEGYSVSREKKESFPLTVTSAQKNPTAFYLCASSPRPQEGAQYFGPGTRLLVL.

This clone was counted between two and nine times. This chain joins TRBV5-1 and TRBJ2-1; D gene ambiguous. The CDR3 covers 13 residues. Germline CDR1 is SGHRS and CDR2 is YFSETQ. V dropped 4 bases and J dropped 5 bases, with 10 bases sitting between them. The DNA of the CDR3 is TGCGCCAGCAGCCACGGGTTCAACAATGAGCAGTTCTTC. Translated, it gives CASSHGFNNEQFF.

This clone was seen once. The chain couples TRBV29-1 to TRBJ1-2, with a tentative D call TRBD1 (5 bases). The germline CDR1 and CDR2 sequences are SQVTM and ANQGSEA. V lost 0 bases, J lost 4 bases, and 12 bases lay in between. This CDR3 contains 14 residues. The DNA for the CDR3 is TGCAGCGTTGAAGATCACGGGGGTCCCTATGGCTACACCTTC. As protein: CSVEDHGGPYGYTF.